This T cell receptor beta chain originates from a study of cytomegalovirus exposure and HLA in healthy donors. The study, taken as a whole, reports: Subsequent analysis found a tendency for first-cohort TCR clusters to co-occur within the 110 or so validation repertoires.

Some clones are missing from TCRdb's copy, which holds only in-frame ones; the method was immunoSEQ multiplex PCR. The sample has about 170,000 clones; roughly nine tenths are singletons. This clone was counted only a few times. No antigen is known for it. The CDR3 consists of 15 residues. Germline assignment: CDR1 SGHAT and CDR2 FQDESV (reference sequence). With V trimmed by 5 bases and J by 3 bases, 5 bases remained unmatched. Sequencing was performed on PBMCs. The receptor's source is a woman younger than 30 in good health and CMV-seropositive. The V and J genes are TRBV11-1 and TRBJ2-7; 12 nucleotides match TRBD2. This CDR3 is CASSHGLAGNYEQYF. The CDR3 nucleotides read TGTGCCAGCAGCCACGGACTAGCGGGGAACTACGAGCAGTACTTC.